This T cell receptor (beta chain) was captured by sequencing in a study of blood T cell repertoires in COVID-19. Study-level information: COVID-19 samples collected from the United States, Italy and Spain covered acute and convalescent phases. T cells, B-cell-depleted T cells, or PBMCs supplied cDNA or gDNA.

Trimming left V 6 bases short and J 7 bases short, with 18 bases between. This CDR3 contains 14 residues. Germline V gene lookup returns CDR1 SGHTA and CDR2 FQGNSA. Original processing notes: By means of reference gene primer amplification, nucleated cell counts were estimated. TCRdb's table, derived via immunoSEQ multiplex PCR, lists solely in-frame clones and lacks some. That table gives V, J and clone size, and the DNA gave D and trimming. The sample has tens of thousands of clones, roughly 88% seen once. This TCR came from a man between 50 and 59 years old with active COVID-19. Material: peripheral blood. The V call is TRBV7-2, the J call TRBJ1-1; D might be TRBD1 (5 bases). The CDR3 DNA reads TGTGCCAGCAGACTTGGGGGGGTAGAGGGTGAAGCTTTCTTT. Protein product: CASRLGGVEGEAFF.